Listed below are T cell receptor beta chains from one sample, sequenced in a study of regulatory T cells in long-lasting Graves disease. TCRdb independently ran MiXCR on the multiplex PCR reads; one entry per CDR3 protein. The data hold 300,000 to 450,000 distinct CDR3 sequences, with roughly a sixth observed a single time. Source: peripheral blood mononuclear cells (PBMCs), taken at new diagnosis, from a patient treated with antithyroid drugs. The source is a female donor with Graves disease. CDR3s include the opening cysteine and the closing phenylalanine or tryptophan. The D gene is left open where the match is weak. Clone size is not always given. Where it is, it says once, few, many or a class for expanded clones.

v_gene,d_gene,abundance,j_gene,CDR3nt,CDR3aa
TRBV5-6,NA,few,TRBJ2-5,TGTGCCAGCAGCTTGTTGTATGACGGCCAAGAGACCCAGTACTTC,CASSLLYDGQETQYF
TRBV2,TRBD1,many,TRBJ1-1,TGTGCCGGAGAGACAGGGGGCCTCAGTGAAGCTTTCTTT,CAGETGGLSEAFF
TRBV5-1,TRBD1,many,TRBJ2-3,TGCGCCAGCAGCTTCTGGGACAGGTACACAGATACGCAGTATTTT,CASSFWDRYTDTQYF
TRBV2,TRBD1,many,TRBJ1-1,TGTGCCAGCAGCACAACAGGGGGCTCCTGGAAGAACACTGAAGCTTTCTTT,CASSTTGGSWKNTEAFF
TRBV7-2,TRBD1,NA,TRBJ2-1,TGTGCCAGCTCACCACCGTTCCGTGTCGTCCGGGACAGCCTAAACAATGAGCAGTTCTTC,CASSPPFRVVRDSLNNEQFF
TRBV6-1,NA,many,TRBJ1-1,TGTGCCAGCAGCCTCGGGACATACACTGAAGCTTTCTTT,CASSLGTYTEAFF
TRBV7-2,TRBD2,once,TRBJ2-5,TGTGCCAGCAGCTTAGGGACTAGCGGGAGGGTCAGGATAGAGACCCAGTACTTC,CASSLGTSGRVRIETQYF
TRBV5-4,NA,many,TRBJ1-2,TGTGCCAGCAGCCCTAGGGGGATCTATGGCTACACCTTC,CASSPRGIYGYTF
TRBV5-1,NA,many,TRBJ1-2,TGCGCCAGCAGCTTGGGGCAGGAAGGCTATGGCTACACCTTC,CASSLGQEGYGYTF
TRBV27,NA,many,TRBJ1-2,TGTGCCAGCAGTTTAGGGACTCCCGGCTATGGCTACACCTTC,CASSLGTPGYGYTF